Reported below is one T cell receptor (beta chain). What it binds is unknown. CD8 memory was a combination of CD45RO+ cells and CCR7-negative CD45RA+ TemRA cells. The method was immunoSEQ multiplex PCR; TCRdb's version includes in-frame clones alone and lacks a portion of them. Of 110,000 or so clones in the sample, around two thirds are singletons; the top ten hold around 24%. The sample belongs to a study of shared clonotypes between healthy human individuals. About the study: The donor pool was made up of two women and a few men aged 18 to 49. Per donor, three plates held CD4 naive cells, three held CD4 memory, two held CD8 naive and one held CD8 memory. Study-wide results and limits: Represented genetic and exposure-history diversity was restricted by having few donors.

This CDR3 is built from 16 residues. Germline V gene lookup returns CDR1 SGHNT and CDR2 YYREEE (reference sequence). V was clipped by 0 bases and J by 4 bases, with 16 bases between them. Sequenced sample: memory CD8+ T cells sorted from blood. The subset: CD45RO+ cells pooled with CCR7-negative TemRA cells. The sequence was obtained from a woman aged 25 to 39 in good health. The rearrangement joins TRBV5-4 to TRBJ2-5; D may be TRBD2 (6 bases). The CDR3, as DNA: TGTGCCAGCAGCTTGGGGGCGCGCGGGGCCGGAGAGACCCAGTACTTC. It codes for CASSLGARGAGETQYF. Full variable domain (remainder filled in from reference TRBV5-4 and TRBJ2-5): ETGVTQSPTHLIKTRGQQVTLRCSSQSGHNTVSWYQQALGQGPQFIFQYYREEENGRGNFPPRFSGLQFPNYSSELNVNALELDDSALYLCASSLGARGAGETQYFGPGTRLLVL.